This TCR beta chain was sequenced in a study of blood T cell repertoires in COVID-19. How the authors handled the data: Estimation of nucleated cell counts was performed using reference gene primer amplification. Clones were sequenced by immunoSEQ multiplex PCR, and TCRdb holds only the in-frame ones, with some missing. That table supplies the V and J calls and clone size; D and trimming were determined from the DNA. The sample lists under 85,000 clones, 90% seen once, with 5.3% in the top ten. This CDR3 is 14 amino acids long. V was trimmed by 8 bases and J by 0 bases, leaving 11 bases between them. In germline, CDR1 is MNHEY, CDR2 SVGAGI.

V gene TRBV6-5 combines with J gene TRBJ2-1, with TRBD1 as a possible D gene (5 bases). The sequence came from a man aged 50 to 60 with acute or convalescent COVID-19. Sequences were obtained from peripheral blood. This CDR3 reads CASGRQSSYNEQFF. DNA for the CDR3: TGTGCCAGCGGTAGACAGAGCTCCTACAATGAGCAGTTCTTC.